One T cell receptor (beta chain) is described in this entry. The data belong to a study of blood T cell repertoires in COVID-19. As for the study in general: Samples taken during acute and convalescent COVID-19 were collected in the United States, Italy and Spain.

Source study methods: Amplified reference gene primers provided the basis for estimating nucleated cell counts. The assay was immunoSEQ multiplex PCR, and TCRdb's table has in-frame clones only and misses some. V and J calls and clone size are given by that table; D and trimming were obtained from the DNA. This sample carries 91,000 or so clones, more than 70% of them seen once, and the ten largest clones take 10% to 15%. Germline CDR1 reads KGHSH; CDR2 reads LQKENI. Trimming left V 3 bases short and J 0 bases short, with 15 bases between. The CDR3 sequence is 17 residues long. The sequenced sample consisted of peripheral blood. The source of this sequence is a woman aged 60-70 years in a cohort sampled during active or convalescent COVID-19. The chain uses TRBV18 and TRBJ1-3; D ambiguous. The CDR3: CASSPRATANSGNTIYF. The CDR3 region has the DNA TGTGCCAGCTCACCGAGGGCAACCGCAAACTCTGGAAACACCATATATTTT.